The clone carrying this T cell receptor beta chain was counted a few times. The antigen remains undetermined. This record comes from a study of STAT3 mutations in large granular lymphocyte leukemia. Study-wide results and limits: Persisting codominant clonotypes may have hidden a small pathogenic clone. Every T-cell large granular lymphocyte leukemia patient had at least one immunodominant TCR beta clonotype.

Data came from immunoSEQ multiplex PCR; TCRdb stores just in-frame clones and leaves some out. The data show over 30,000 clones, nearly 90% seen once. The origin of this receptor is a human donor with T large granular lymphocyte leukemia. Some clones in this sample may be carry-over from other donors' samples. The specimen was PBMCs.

The CDR3 region is CASSEVSWINTEAFF. As DNA, the CDR3 is TGTGCCAGCAGTGAAGTTTCATGGATAAACACTGAAGCTTTCTTT. This chain connects TRBV2 to TRBJ1-1; D is undetermined. This CDR3 has 15 residues. CDR1 and CDR2 (germline): SNHLY, FYNNEI. Trimming pared 1 base from V and 2 bases from J, leaving 11 bases between. Supplemented by reference TRBV2 and TRBJ1-1, the full variable domain reads EPEVTQTPSHQVTQMGQEVILRCVPISNHLYFYWYRQILGQKVEFLVSFYNNEISEKSEIFDDQFSVERPDGSNFTLKIRSTKLEDSAMYFCASSEVSWINTEAFFGQGTRLTVV.